Listed here are 6 T cell receptor beta chains from one sample, sequenced in a study of control samples from healthy donors and cancer patients. Measured with immunoSEQ multiplex PCR; TCRdb has only the in-frame clones, and not every one. The table has over 30,000 clones, 86% seen once. Sequencing input: PBMCs. The origin of the receptors is a middle-aged woman with lung cancer.

The chain uses TRBV5-6 and TRBJ1-1; D might be TRBD1 (5 bases). This CDR3 contains 13 residues. V shed 3 bases and J shed 1 base, with 7 bases lying between them. Per germline, CDR1 SGHDT and CDR2 YYEEEE. CDR3: CASSSTENTEAFF. CDR3 sequence (DNA): TGTGCCAGCAGCTCGACAGAGAACACTGAAGCTTTCTTT.

The rearrangement links TRBV19 to TRBJ2-1; D gene ambiguous. V was clipped by 0 bases and J by 1 base, with 10 bases between them. The CDR3 covers 16 residues. In germline, CDR1 is LNHDA, CDR2 SQIVND (reference sequence). CDR3 loop: CASSIDLVGSYNEQFF. CDR3 coding DNA: TGTGCCAGTAGTATAGATCTAGTAGGGTCCTACAATGAGCAGTTCTTC.

This clone came up a few times. The J gene is TRBJ2-3, the V gene TRBV5-1; 11 bases map to TRBD2. Germline CDR1 is SGHRS and CDR2 is YFSETQ. There are 16 residues in the CDR3. Unmatched junction bases numbered 6, after V lost 4 bases and J lost 2 bases. The CDR3 here is CASSTGLAELTDTQYF. The CDR3 region has the DNA TGCGCCAGCAGCACGGGACTAGCGGAACTCACAGATACGCAGTATTTT. Complete variable domain (other parts from reference TRBV5-1 and TRBJ2-3): KAGVTQTPRYLIKTRGQQVTLSCSPISGHRSVSWYQQTPGQGLQFLFEYFSETQRNKGNFPGRFSGRQFSNSRSEMNVSTLELGDSALYLCASSTGLAELTDTQYFGPGTRLTVL.

The rearrangement joins TRBV19 to TRBJ1-2; perhaps TRBD1 as D (6 bases). The CDR3 totals 16 residues. CDR1 and CDR2 (germline): LNHDA, SQIVND (reference sequence). V shed 6 bases and J shed 0 bases, with 17 bases lying between them. DNA for the CDR3: TGTGCCAGTAGGGGACGGGGGGGCCGAACTAACTATGGCTACACCTTC. As protein: CASRGRGGRTNYGYTF. The full variable domain, completed using reference TRBV19 and TRBJ1-2, is DGGITQSPKYLFRKEGQNVTLSCEQNLNHDAMYWYRQDPGQGLRLIYYSQIVNDFQKGDIAEGYSVSREKKESFPLTVTSAQKNPTAFYLCASRGRGGRTNYGYTFGSGTRLTVV.

The rearrangement uses TRBV5-1 and TRBJ2-5, with D maybe TRBD1 (6 bases). The V and J ends lost 1 base and 0 bases respectively, with 13 bases between them. This CDR3 has 16 residues. Germline values: CDR1 SGHRS, CDR2 YFSETQ. CDR3 loop: CASSLRGGYNQETQYF. In nucleotides, the CDR3 is TGCGCCAGCAGCTTGAGAGGGGGTTACAACCAAGAGACCCAGTACTTC.

The rearrangement uses TRBV2 and TRBJ1-2; no firm D call. V lost 6 bases to trimming and J lost 5 bases, with 16 bases between them. CDR3 length equals 14 residues. Germline lookup yields CDR1 SNHLY and CDR2 FYNNEI. This CDR3 reads CASSLSGSGYGYTF. DNA of the CDR3: TGTGCCAGCAGCCTCAGTGGGTCCGGGTATGGCTACACCTTC.